These 15 T cell receptor beta chains were sequenced from one sample in a study of patients and donors after allogeneic stem cell transplantation. From the RT-PCR reads, TCRdb called clonotypes with MiXCR, one entry per CDR3 protein. The sample holds over 350,000 distinct CDR3 sequences, approximately 16% seen once. The specimen sequenced was blood, either unsorted or a sorted T cell fraction (not recorded which). Receptor source: a human donor who was either an allogeneic HSCT recipient or a stem cell or donor lymphocyte infusion donor (not recorded which). It is not recorded whose cells these are; they may come from a transplant donor.

This clonotype was seen a few times. The rearrangement links TRBV2 to TRBJ1-6; D possibly corresponds to TRBD1 (5 bases). Trimming shortened V by 5 bases and J by 8 bases, and 7 bases separated the two germline ends. CDR1 and CDR2 (germline): SNHLY, FYNNEI. The CDR3 is 12 amino acids. The CDR3 here is CASSRGDSPLHF. Written as DNA, the CDR3 is TGTGCCAGCAGTCGGGGGGATTCACCCCTCCACTTT.

V usage is TRBV4-3 and J usage is TRBJ2-3, with TRBD2 matching 12 bases. Looked up from germline, CDR1 is LGHNA and CDR2 is YSLEER. Trimming at V came to 0 bases and at J to 2 bases, leaving 6 bases not matched to a gene. The CDR3 runs to 18 residues. The CDR3 here is CASSQEALAGGNTDTQYF. The CDR3 DNA reads as TGCGCCAGCAGCCAAGAGGCCCTAGCGGGGGGGAACACAGATACGCAGTATTTT.

The genes are TRBV11-2 and TRBJ2-7, with D uncertain. The CDR3 has 14 amino acids. With 5 bases removed from V and 2 bases from J, the gap between germline ends came to 13 bases. The germline V gene has CDR1 SGHAT and CDR2 FQNNGV. CDR3 residues: CASSLPPRAYEQYF. CDR3 nucleotide sequence: TGTGCCAGCAGCCTCCCACCTAGAGCCTACGAGCAGTACTTC.

The sample holds many counts of this clonotype. The chain employs TRBV12-3 or TRBV12-4 and TRBJ1-1, with unresolved D. The CDR3 covers 13 residues. V gave up 5 bases and J gave up 5 bases, with 12 bases separating them. The CDR3 region is CASSLFRETEAFF. The CDR3 DNA follows: TGTGCCAGCAGTCTCTTTCGGGAGACTGAAGCTTTCTTT.

This clonotype was counted many times. The chain has TRBV12-3 or TRBV12-4 and TRBJ1-2; 7 bases align to TRBD1. This CDR3 region has 15 residues. With V trimmed by 4 bases and J by 4 bases, 9 bases remained unmatched. CDR3 region: CASSSRLEGAYGYTF. Written as DNA, the CDR3 is TGTGCCAGCAGTTCTCGTCTCGAGGGGGCCTATGGCTACACCTTC.

This chain links TRBV21-1 with TRBJ2-5; the DNA was not used to check the table's D call, TRBD2. TRBV21-1 constitutes a pseudogene. CDR3 length equals 18 residues. The CDR3 DNA sequence: TGTGCCAGCAGCAATCCAAGACGCGGGACTAGCGGGACCGAGACCCAGTACTTC. It encodes CASSNPRRGTSGTETQYF.

This clonotype was recorded many times. V and J are TRBV15 and TRBJ2-2; no reliable D call. Trimming left V 0 bases short and J 8 bases short, with 7 bases between. CDR1 and CDR2 (germline): LNHNV, YYDKDF (reference sequence). The CDR3 sequence is 13 residues long. CDR3 coding DNA: TGTGCCACCAGCAGAGATCTGACAGGGGAGCTGTTTTTT. Translation: CATSRDLTGELFF.

This clonotype was observed a few times. The J gene is TRBJ2-1, the V gene TRBV11-2; 16 nucleotides match TRBD2. The CDR3 consists of 18 residues. CDR1 is SGHAT and CDR2 is FQNNGV in the germline V gene. With 4 bases clipped from V and 8 bases from J, the junction kept 11 bases outside the gene matches. The CDR3 is CASSYAGTSGRAGYEQFF. The CDR3 DNA reads as TGTGCCAGCAGCTACGCCGGGACTAGCGGGAGGGCTGGCTATGAGCAGTTCTTC.

V and J are TRBV6-1 and TRBJ2-2, with D possibly matching TRBD2 (6 bases). Germline-derived CDR1 and CDR2 are MNHNS and SASEGT. With 7 bases removed from V and 3 bases from J, the gap between germline ends came to 12 bases. The CDR3 spans 14 residues. The DNA for the CDR3 is TGTGCCAGCACCGGACGACTAGACACCGGGGAGCTGTTTTTT. As protein: CASTGRLDTGELFF.

Only a few counts were recorded for this clonotype. The chain employs TRBV18 and TRBJ2-7; no clear D gene. V lost 3 bases and J lost 2, with 8 bases in between. Germline V gene lookup returns CDR1 KGHSH and CDR2 LQKENI. The CDR3 runs 13 residues. The CDR3 is CASSPSSTYEQYF. For the CDR3, the DNA is TGTGCCAGCTCACCTTCCTCCACCTACGAGCAGTACTTC.

This clonotype has more than one count but fewer than ten. The J gene is TRBJ1-3, the V gene TRBV4-1; D not certain. The CDR3 is made up of 14 amino acids. V lost 0 bases and J 6 bases, leaving 9 bases between the germline ends. CDR1 and CDR2 (germline): MGHRA, YSYEKL. For the CDR3, the DNA is TGCGCCAGCAGCCAAGAAGGGAATCTAAACACCATATATTTT. Translating gives CASSQEGNLNTIYF.

In this sample, this clonotype turned up many times. The gene calls are TRBV12-3 or TRBV12-4 and TRBJ2-2, with 7 bases fitting TRBD2. V lost 2 bases and J lost 2; bases outside the gene matches: 17. The CDR3 covers 20 residues. This chain's CDR3 is CASSLTWEWGLAANTGELFF. CDR3 in DNA: TGTGCCAGCAGTTTAACATGGGAATGGGGTCTAGCGGCAAACACCGGGGAGCTGTTTTTT.

V usage is TRBV5-6 and J usage is TRBJ2-5, with D uncertain. The CDR3 spans 14 residues. The germline gives CDR1 SGHDT, CDR2 YYEEEE. The V and J ends lost 0 bases and 5 bases respectively, with 11 bases between them. The DNA of the CDR3 is TGTGCCAGCAGCTTGGGGGGATTAATGGAGACCCAGTACTTC. Its protein product is CASSLGGLMETQYF.

The sample holds a few counts of this clonotype. J is TRBJ2-2 and V is TRBV30, with TRBD1 as a possible D gene (6 bases). The CDR3 is 14 residues long. In germline, CDR1 is GTSNPN, CDR2 SVGIG (reference sequence). The V end lost 4 bases, the J end lost 6 bases, and 15 bases lay between the germline ends. The CDR3 protein is CAWTMGDISGELFF. CDR3 coding DNA: TGTGCCTGGACCATGGGGGACATATCCGGGGAGCTGTTTTTT.

The gene calls are TRBV5-1 and TRBJ2-7; D might be TRBD1 or TRBD2, each matching 5 bases. V was shortened by 4 bases and J by 0 bases, with 14 bases between the two germline ends. This CDR3 is built from 15 residues. Germline V lookup: CDR1 SGHRS, CDR2 YFSETQ. CDR3 sequence reads: CASSRRDGRSYEQYF. For the CDR3, the DNA is TGCGCCAGCAGCCGCCGGGACGGGCGCTCCTACGAGCAGTACTTC.